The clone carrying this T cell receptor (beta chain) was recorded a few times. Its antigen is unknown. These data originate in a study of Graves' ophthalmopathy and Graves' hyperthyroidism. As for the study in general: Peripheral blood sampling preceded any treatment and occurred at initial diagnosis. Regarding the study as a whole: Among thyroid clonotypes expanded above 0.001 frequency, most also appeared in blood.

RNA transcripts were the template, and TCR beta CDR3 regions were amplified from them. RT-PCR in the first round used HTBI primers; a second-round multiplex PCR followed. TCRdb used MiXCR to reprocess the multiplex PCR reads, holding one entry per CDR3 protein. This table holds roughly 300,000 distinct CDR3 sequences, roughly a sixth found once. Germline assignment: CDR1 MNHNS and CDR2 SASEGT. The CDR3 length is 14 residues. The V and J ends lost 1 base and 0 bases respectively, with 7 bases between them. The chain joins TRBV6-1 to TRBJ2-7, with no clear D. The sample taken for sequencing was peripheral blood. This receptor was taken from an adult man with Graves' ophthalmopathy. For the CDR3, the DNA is TGTGCCAGCAGTGAAGGGGGAATCTCCTACGAGCAGTACTTC. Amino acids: CASSEGGISYEQYF.